The clone carrying this TCR beta chain was observed many times. CDR1 is KGHDR, CDR2 SFDVKD, per germline. The CDR3 runs to 16 residues. With 3 bases removed from V and 7 bases from J, the gap between germline ends came to 18 bases. This record belongs to a study of T-cell reconstitution after alpha-beta-depleted transplantation in children. Preparation of the TCRbeta library used unique molecular identifiers. TCRdb re-called the PCR reads with MiXCR, one entry per CDR3 protein. The sample lists 190,000 or so distinct CDR3 sequences, about 6.8% occurring once. This TCR derives from a human donor who donated a stem cell graft to a child with Wiskott-Aldrich syndrome. The chain couples TRBV24-1 to TRBJ2-1; D call uncertain. The sample in question was PBMCs from the stem cell graft donor, obtained from the stem cell graft. For the CDR3, the DNA is TGTGCCACCAGTGATCTGGAAGAAGCCAGAGAGAATGAGCAGTTCTTC. It translates to CATSDLEEARENEQFF.